Below, 20 T cell receptor beta chains from the same sample are listed, as sequenced in a study of shared clonotypes between healthy human individuals. The table came from immunoSEQ multiplex PCR; TCRdb's copy has only in-frame clones and leaves some out. The data contain over 700,000 clones, 55% to 75% of them singletons. What was sequenced was memory CD4+ T cells sorted from blood. The subset denotes: CD45RA-negative fraction. These receptors originate from a woman in her 30s in good health.

The genes are TRBV25-1 and TRBJ2-5, with 12 bases matching TRBD2. Germline V gives CDR1 MGHDK, CDR2 SYGVNS. Trimming cost V 6 bases and J 2 bases; bases outside gene matches: 10. There are 17 residues in the CDR3. The CDR3 is CASSRNLAGGTQETQYF. The CDR3, as DNA: TGTGCCAGCAGCCGGAACCTAGCGGGAGGGACGCAAGAGACCCAGTACTTC.

The chain has TRBV2 and TRBJ2-1; 12 positions match TRBD2. V lost 6 bases, J lost 10 bases, and 7 bases stayed unmatched. The CDR3 spans 14 residues. Germline CDR1 is SNHLY and CDR2 is FYNNEI. The CDR3 DNA is TGTGCCAGCAGCCGACTAGCGGGAGTTTGGGAGCAGTTCTTC. It is translated as CASSRLAGVWEQFF.

A note on this clone: The conserved phenylalanine or tryptophan is not found at the CDR3 terminus, so this likely reflects a read error. The DNA is left out, because the CDR3 cannot be placed on it with certainty; the CDR3 is given as TCRdb lists it. The chain combines TRBV27 with TRBJ2-7; TRBD1, the table's D call, lacks a check against the DNA. Germline values: CDR1 MNHEY, CDR2 SMNVEV (reference sequence). The CDR3 comprises 13 residues, both ends counted. CDR3 loop: CASSSSPGDSLFS.

Notes on this clone: The same CDR3 is also encoded by other DNA sequences in this sample. The chain links TRBV7-9 to TRBJ2-7; D ambiguous. Germline assignment: CDR1 SEHNR and CDR2 FQNEAQ (reference sequence). Trimming pared 5 bases from V and 4 bases from J, leaving 18 bases between. The CDR3 runs to 15 residues. The CDR3 loop is CASSPRDRAVYEQYF. In nucleotides, the CDR3 is TGTGCCAGCAGCCCAAGGGATCGAGCAGTATACGAGCAGTACTTC.

As for this clone: Other DNA sequences in the sample encode the same CDR3. This sequence joins TRBV19 and TRBJ1-5; no firm D call. This CDR3 spans 14 amino acids. The germline gives CDR1 LNHDA, CDR2 SQIVND (reference sequence). V lost 3 bases and J 0 bases, leaving 6 bases between the germline ends. The chain's CDR3 is CASSITDSNQPQHF. In DNA form, the CDR3 reads TGTGCCAGTAGTATCACAGATAGCAATCAGCCCCAGCATTTT.

The genes are TRBV7-2 and TRBJ2-1, with D maybe TRBD2 (5 bases). CDR3 size: 16 residues. Trimming took 1 base from V and 3 from J, leaving 13 bases between them. Germline values: CDR1 SGHTA, CDR2 FQGNSA. This chain's CDR3 is CASSLGERAGYNEQFF. The DNA of the CDR3 is TGTGCCAGCAGCTTAGGGGAGAGGGCGGGCTACAATGAGCAGTTCTTC. The full variable domain, in which reference TRBV7-2 and TRBJ2-1 provide the parts outside the CDR3, is GAGVSQSPSNKVTEKGKDVELRCDPISGHTALYWYRQSLGQGLEFLIYFQGNSAPDKSGLPSDRFSAERTGGSVSTLTIQRTQQEDSAVYLCASSLGERAGYNEQFFGPGTRLTVL.

The chain combines TRBV5-4 with TRBJ2-7, with D unclear. This CDR3 comprises 13 residues. Trimming cost V 4 bases and J 4 bases, with 12 bases left between them. Germline assignment: CDR1 SGHNT and CDR2 YYREEE (reference sequence). The CDR3 region has the DNA TGTGCCAGCAGCCCCACCGGGTCATACGAGCAGTACTTC. Protein: CASSPTGSYEQYF.

V gene TRBV28 combines with J gene TRBJ1-1; unclear D gene. This CDR3 spans 12 amino acids. V lost 6 bases, J lost 8 bases, and 13 bases lay in between. Germline V gene data show CDR1 as MDHEN and CDR2 as SYDVKM. For the CDR3, the DNA is TGTGCCAGCAGGCAGAACAACAGAGAAGCTTTCTTT. It specifies CASRQNNREAFF.

On this clone: Other DNA sequences within the sample encode an identical CDR3. This chain joins TRBV19 and TRBJ2-6, with D uncertain. V dropped 3 bases and J dropped 1 base, with 7 bases sitting between them. The germline V gene encodes CDR1 LNHDA and CDR2 SQIVND (reference sequence). The CDR3 is 15 amino acids. The CDR3 DNA reads as TGTGCCAGTAGTATTAGGGATTCTGGGGCCAACGTCCTGACTTTC. Translated, it gives CASSIRDSGANVLTF.

The rearrangement joins TRBV6-5 to TRBJ2-7, with D perhaps TRBD2 (6 bases). V lost 0 bases to trimming and J lost 2 bases, with 14 bases between them. This CDR3 is 16 amino acids long. The germline CDR1 and CDR2 sequences are MNHEY and SVGAGI. The CDR3 DNA reads as TGTGCCAGCAGTTACTCTTTCGGGAGTCATCCCTACGAGCAGTACTTC. Protein sequence: CASSYSFGSHPYEQYF.

The chain uses TRBV4-2 and TRBJ2-1; D is unclear. This CDR3 spans 13 amino acids. The germline V gene encodes CDR1 LGHNA and CDR2 YNFKEQ. The V and J ends lost 7 bases and 1 base respectively, with 8 bases between them. CDR3 bases: TGTGCCAGCACCTCTGTATCCTACAATGAGCAGTTCTTC. Residues: CASTSVSYNEQFF.

A word on this clone: Other nucleotide sequences from this sample produce the same CDR3. CDR3 sequence (DNA): TGTGCCAGCAGCTTCGGCGGTTCCGGCTCCTACGAGCAGTACTTC. Protein product: CASSFGGSGSYEQYF. V and J are TRBV11-2 and TRBJ2-7; no firm D call. CDR3 length: 15 residues. CDR1 and CDR2 from the germline V gene are SGHAT and FQNNGV. Deletions cut 3 bases from V and 0 bases from J, with 12 bases between.

Turning to this clone: The sample has other DNA sequences that encode this CDR3 too. The genes are TRBV5-1 and TRBJ2-3, with a tentative D call TRBD2 (6 bases). The germline V and J ends were trimmed by 0 bases and 2 bases, with 10 bases remaining between them. Germline V gene lookup returns CDR1 SGHRS and CDR2 YFSETQ. The CDR3 has 15 residues. This chain's CDR3 is CASSLGQGLTDTQYF. The CDR3 DNA follows: TGCGCCAGCAGCTTGGGGCAGGGACTCACAGATACGCAGTATTTT. The complete variable domain, with remaining parts taken from reference TRBV5-1 and TRBJ2-3, reads KAGVTQTPRYLIKTRGQQVTLSCSPISGHRSVSWYQQTPGQGLQFLFEYFSETQRNKGNFPGRFSGRQFSNSRSEMNVSTLELGDSALYLCASSLGQGLTDTQYFGPGTRLTVL.

Only a few counts were recorded for this clone. The chain combines TRBV28 with TRBJ1-5; 9 bases agree with TRBD1. The ends lost 6 bases at V and 6 bases at J; junction bases unmatched: 9. Germline lookup yields CDR1 MDHEN and CDR2 SYDVKM. This CDR3 is 15 amino acids long. Written as DNA, the CDR3 is TGTGCCAGCAGATTCTCCGGGACAGGGCTTCAGCCCCAGCATTTT. Protein sequence: CASRFSGTGLQPQHF.

This clone was seen a few times. The V gene is TRBV2, the J gene TRBJ1-1, with a weak D call TRBD1 (5 bases). The CDR3 loop spans 15 amino acids. CDR1 and CDR2 from the germline V gene are SNHLY and FYNNEI. V lost 2 bases and J 8 bases, leaving 18 bases between the germline ends. The CDR3 spells CASSERAGSTAEAFF. CDR3 nucleotide sequence: TGTGCCAGCAGTGAACGAGCAGGGTCCACCGCCGAAGCTTTCTTT. The entire variable domain, with the rest obtained from reference TRBV2 and TRBJ1-1, is as follows: EPEVTQTPSHQVTQMGQEVILRCVPISNHLYFYWYRQILGQKVEFLVSFYNNEISEKSEIFDDQFSVERPDGSNFTLKIRSTKLEDSAMYFCASSERAGSTAEAFFGQGTRLTVV.

This rearrangement joins TRBV6-1 to TRBJ1-3; D uncertain. The germline V gene encodes CDR1 MNHNS and CDR2 SASEGT. Trimming pared 4 bases from V and 0 bases from J, leaving 10 bases between. The CDR3 is made up of 15 amino acids. This CDR3 reads CASSAGSLSGNTIYF. The CDR3 bases are TGTGCCAGCAGTGCTGGGTCCCTCTCTGGAAACACCATATATTTT.

This clone turned up a few times. This sequence joins TRBV6-1 and TRBJ2-1; 12 positions agree with TRBD2. V lost 4 bases, J lost 9 bases, and 10 bases stayed unmatched. The germline CDR1 and CDR2 sequences are MNHNS and SASEGT. The CDR3 is made up of 16 amino acids. The CDR3 sequence is CASSARLAGESPEQFF. The CDR3 DNA reads as TGTGCCAGCAGTGCGAGACTAGCGGGGGAATCCCCTGAGCAGTTCTTC.

CDR3 in amino acids: CASSNQAGGPYEQYF. The CDR3 DNA is TGTGCCAGCAGCAACCAAGCGGGAGGGCCTTACGAGCAGTACTTC. V and J are TRBV7-2 and TRBJ2-7; 10 nucleotides line up with TRBD2. The CDR3 is made up of 15 amino acids. Germline loops: CDR1 SGHTA, CDR2 FQGNSA. The J segment lost 4 bases and the V segment lost 5 bases, leaving 8 bases of the junction unmatched. Combining the CDR3 with reference TRBV7-2 and TRBJ2-7 gives the whole variable domain GAGVSQSPSNKVTEKGKDVELRCDPISGHTALYWYRQSLGQGLEFLIYFQGNSAPDKSGLPSDRFSAERTGGSVSTLTIQRTQQEDSAVYLCASSNQAGGPYEQYFGPGTRLTVT.

The V gene is TRBV28, the J gene TRBJ2-6; either TRBD1 or TRBD2 may fit D (7 bases each). CDR3 length: 17 residues. From germline, CDR1 is MDHEN and CDR2 SYDVKM. V gave up 10 bases and J gave up 2 bases, with 21 bases separating them. Written as DNA, the CDR3 is TGTGCCACCTCCAGGGGGGGGGACGGCGCTGGGGCCAACGTCCTGACTTTC. Its protein product is CATSRGGDGAGANVLTF.

This clone was counted only a few times. CDR3 DNA sequence: TGCGCCAGCAAAGAGGGGGCCGGCGGCACTGAAGCTTTCTTT. Protein sequence: CASKEGAGGTEAFF. This chain connects TRBV5-1 to TRBJ1-1; 7 nucleotides align to TRBD1. J was trimmed by 4 bases and V by 6 bases; bases with no gene match: 9. Per the germline V gene, CDR1 is SGHRS and CDR2 is YFSETQ. The CDR3 length is 14 residues.